A single sample gave rise to the 12 T cell receptor beta chains below, sequenced in a study of cytomegalovirus exposure and HLA in healthy donors. PCR employed 60 Vbeta and 13 Jbeta primers. Data came from immunoSEQ multiplex PCR; TCRdb stores just in-frame clones and leaves some out. Here the sample spans around 160,000 clones, roughly 80% being singletons. The source material was PBMCs. The receptors stem from a male donor in good health and CMV-seronegative.

The chain combines TRBV5-8 with TRBJ1-5; 7 bases are a match to TRBD1. The ends lost 4 bases at V and 0 bases at J; junction bases unmatched: 7. Germline V gene lookup returns CDR1 SGHTS and CDR2 YDEGEE. The CDR3 totals 16 residues. The CDR3 coding sequence is TGTGCCAGCAGCCCCCCGACAGGGTATAGCAATCAGCCCCAGCATTTT. The encoded protein is CASSPPTGYSNQPQHF.

The V and J genes are TRBV7-8 and TRBJ1-6; possibly TRBD1 for D (6 bases). Germline loops: CDR1 SGHVS, CDR2 FQNEAQ. V was trimmed by 1 base and J by 8 bases, leaving 12 bases between them. The CDR3 loop spans 15 amino acids. This CDR3 is CASSLDARQDSPLHF. DNA of the CDR3: TGTGCCAGCAGCTTAGATGCCCGACAGGATTCACCCCTCCACTTT.

The rearrangement links TRBV2 to TRBJ1-2; TRBD1 might be the D (6 bases). The CDR3 runs 15 residues. The germline CDR1 and CDR2 sequences are SNHLY and FYNNEI. The ends were cut back, 8 bases at V and 5 bases at J, with 21 bases in the middle. Written as DNA, the CDR3 is TGTGCCAGCTTTCTAGGGGGGGCTACCCTGTATGGCTACACCTTC. Its translation is CASFLGGATLYGYTF.

This clone was seen more than once but under ten times. This sequence joins TRBV7-6 and TRBJ1-1, with 7 bases matching TRBD1. V was clipped by 3 bases and J by 0 bases; unmatched bases: 13. The germline V gene encodes CDR1 SGHVS and CDR2 FNYEAQ. The CDR3 runs 18 residues. The chain's CDR3 is CASSLGRTGQGMNTEAFF. The CDR3 DNA sequence: TGTGCCAGCAGCTTGGGGCGGACAGGCCAGGGGATGAACACTGAAGCTTTCTTT.

This rearrangement joins TRBV19 to TRBJ1-4; D remains ambiguous. Germline CDR1 reads LNHDA; CDR2 reads SQIVND (reference sequence). This CDR3 is 14 amino acids long. With 6 bases removed from V and 4 bases from J, the gap between germline ends came to 12 bases. The CDR3 reads CASRHSGLNEKLFF. The CDR3 DNA follows: TGTGCCAGTAGGCATTCTGGGCTTAATGAAAAACTGTTTTTT.

V and J are TRBV5-1 and TRBJ2-2; D is possibly TRBD2 (6 bases). V was cut by 5 bases and J by 4 bases, with 12 bases left in between. This CDR3 comprises 14 residues. Germline CDR1 SGHRS, CDR2 YFSETQ. CDR3 loop: CASREGGLTGELFF. CDR3 coding DNA: TGCGCCAGCAGAGAGGGAGGACTCACCGGGGAGCTGTTTTTT.

The chain joins TRBV2 to TRBJ2-7; 7 bases are shared with TRBD1. Germline V CDR1 and CDR2: SNHLY, FYNNEI. This CDR3 is built from 15 residues. With 2 bases clipped from V and 0 bases from J, the junction kept 4 bases outside the gene matches. The CDR3 spells CASSEIGGPSYEQYF. The CDR3 nucleotides are TGTGCCAGCAGTGAAATAGGGGGCCCCTCCTACGAGCAGTACTTC.

This clone has only one observation. This rearrangement joins TRBV29-1 to TRBJ1-6; TRBD1 matches at 7 bases. This CDR3 has 12 amino acids. Trimming removed 4 bases from V and 7 bases from J; junction bases left unmatched: 1. Looked up from germline, CDR1 is SQVTM and CDR2 is ANQGSEA. The chain's CDR3 is CSVGGQNSPLHF. CDR3 nucleotide sequence: TGCAGCGTTGGGGGACAGAATTCACCCCTCCACTTT.

The genes are TRBV14 and TRBJ2-5, with D perhaps matching TRBD1 (5 bases). Germline V gives CDR1 SGHDN, CDR2 FVKESK. The CDR3 runs to 13 residues. V was trimmed by 4 bases and J by 5 bases, leaving 11 bases between them. CDR3 sequence reads: CASSLTGVETQYF. CDR3 coding DNA: TGTGCCAGCAGCCTTACAGGAGTGGAGACCCAGTACTTC.

V gene TRBV6-5 combines with J gene TRBJ2-3, with 8 bases matching TRBD2. CDR3 length: 15 amino acids. V shed 6 bases and J 3 bases; nucleotides not matched to a gene: 8. CDR1 MNHEY and CDR2 SVGAGI come from the germline V gene. As DNA, the CDR3 is TGTGCCAGCAGCCGAAGCGGGAGCGGAACAGATACGCAGTATTTT. Translating gives CASSRSGSGTDTQYF.

The chain combines TRBV27 with TRBJ2-1; D uncertain. Germline assignment: CDR1 MNHEY and CDR2 SMNVEV (reference sequence). CDR3 length: 13 amino acids. Trimming pared 2 bases from V and 6 bases from J, leaving 8 bases between. The CDR3 here is CASSLASLNEQFF. In DNA form, the CDR3 reads TGTGCCAGCAGTTTAGCTAGTCTCAATGAGCAGTTCTTC.

This chain uses TRBV2 with TRBJ1-1; 7 positions agree with TRBD1. The CDR3 is 15 amino acids. Germline V gene lookup returns CDR1 SNHLY and CDR2 FYNNEI. The V gene end was trimmed by 9 bases and the J gene end by 6 bases; junction bases not matched to a gene: 16. The CDR3 DNA reads TGTGCCAGAACAGGGACAGTGCCCGAGGGGGCTGAAGCTTTCTTT. Translation: CARTGTVPEGAEAFF.